The rows below give T cell receptor beta chains drawn from one sample of a study of blood T cell repertoires in COVID-19. Sequenced by immunoSEQ multiplex PCR; TCRdb stores in-frame clones only, minus some. This sample yields about 250,000 clones, of which 70% to 90% are seen a single time; 1.5% to 2% belongs to the top ten. The sample consisted of PBMCs or T cells enriched from blood (not recorded which). All receptors come from a woman aged 45-65 years who had recovered from COVID-19. The CDR3 runs from the conserved cysteine through the conserved F or W. A D gene is named only where the DNA matches it firmly. Rows give clone size only sometimes, using once, few, many, or a class for an expanded clone.

CDR3 protein | CDR3 DNA | clone size | J gene | V gene | D gene
CASSLGDRAMETQYF | TGTGCCAGCAGTTTGGGGGACAGGGCAATGGAGACCCAGTACTTC | NA | TRBJ2-5 | TRBV28 | TRBD1
CASSIRAGTGYFYSGANVLTF | TGTGCCAGTAGTATAAGGGCAGGGACAGGGTATTTCTACTCTGGGGCCAACGTCCTGACTTTC | NA | TRBJ2-6 | TRBV19 | TRBD1
CASSEAHVGGKLFF | TGTGCCAGCAGCGAGGCCCACGTGGGTGGAAAACTGTTTTTT | NA | TRBJ1-4 | TRBV11-2 | NA
CASSAETSRYTGELFF | TGTGCCAGCAGCGCGGAGACTAGCAGGTACACCGGGGAGCTGTTTTTT | NA | TRBJ2-2 | TRBV9 | TRBD2
CASSLEGQGSYEQYF | TGTGCCAGCAGCTTGGAAGGACAGGGCTCCTACGAGCAGTACTTC | NA | TRBJ2-7 | TRBV7-3 | TRBD1
CASSSQWGVEPQHF | TGTGCCAGCAGTTCCCAGTGGGGCGTGGAGCCCCAGCATTTT | few | TRBJ1-5 | TRBV6-2/TRBV6-3 | NA
CASSLSFGGEEAFF | TGTGCCAGCAGTCTATCTTTTGGCGGGGAGGAAGCTTTCTTT | NA | TRBJ1-1 | TRBV2 | NA
CASSEYSPTGELFF | TGTGCCAGCAGTGAGTACAGCCCCACCGGGGAGCTGTTTTTT | NA | TRBJ2-2 | TRBV6-1 | NA
CASSLVPSGSFGNEQFF | TGCGCCAGCAGCTTGGTCCCTAGCGGGAGCTTTGGCAATGAGCAGTTCTTC | once | TRBJ2-1 | TRBV5-1 | TRBD2
CSVMTGGFGNTIYF | TGCAGCGTAATGACAGGGGGCTTTGGAAACACCATATATTTT | NA | TRBJ1-3 | TRBV29-1 | TRBD1
CASRPRTVYEQYF | TGTGCCAGCAGACCCCGGACAGTCTACGAGCAGTACTTC | once | TRBJ2-7 | TRBV2 | NA
CASSSGTGNTIYF | TGCGCCAGCAGCTCCGGTACTGGAAACACCATATATTTT | NA | TRBJ1-3 | TRBV5-1 | NA
CASSTRRSGSYEQYF | TGTGCCAGCAGCACTAGACGTAGCGGTTCCTACGAGCAGTACTTC | NA | TRBJ2-7 | TRBV11-1 | NA
CASSLRGNYYGYTF | TGTGCCAGCAGTTTAAGGGGGAACTACTATGGCTACACCTTC | NA | TRBJ1-2 | TRBV28 | NA
CASSEPRVAGANVLTF | TGTGCCAGCAGTGAACCCCGGGTGGCTGGGGCCAACGTCCTGACTTTC | NA | TRBJ2-6 | TRBV28 | NA
CASSDRRQGPEKLFF | TGTGCCAGCAGTGACAGAAGACAGGGGCCCGAAAAACTGTTTTTT | NA | TRBJ1-4 | TRBV6-1 | TRBD1
CATSDPSGGRSSDTQYF | TGTGCCACCAGTGATCCTAGCGGGGGGCGCTCCTCAGATACGCAGTATTTT | NA | TRBJ2-3 | TRBV24-1 | TRBD2
CASSSGQGAAGAEAFF | TGTGCCAGCAGTTCCGGACAGGGGGCGGCGGGCGCTGAAGCTTTCTTT | NA | TRBJ1-1 | TRBV28 | TRBD1
CASRADFLVDNEQFF | TGTGCCAGCAGGGCCGACTTTTTAGTAGACAATGAGCAGTTCTTC | NA | TRBJ2-1 | TRBV27 | NA
CAWTPGLARRDEQFF | TGTGCCTGGACCCCCGGGCTAGCCCGACGGGATGAGCAGTTCTTC | NA | TRBJ2-1 | TRBV30 | NA
CAWFGPGTGFGDGYTF | TGTGCCTGGTTCGGACCCGGGACAGGGTTTGGCGATGGCTACACCTTC | NA | TRBJ1-2 | TRBV30 | TRBD1
CASSSSSSGSKETQYF | TGTGCCAGCAGTTCATCCTCTAGCGGGAGTAAAGAGACCCAGTACTTC | NA | TRBJ2-5 | TRBV28 | TRBD2
CASSPKGQGSSGNTIYF | TGTGCCAGCTCTCCAAAGGGACAGGGGAGCTCTGGAAACACCATATATTTT | NA | TRBJ1-3 | TRBV18 | TRBD1
CASSLAKGGSLYEQYF | TGTGCCAGCAGCTTAGCGAAGGGAGGGTCCTTATACGAGCAGTACTTC | NA | TRBJ2-7 | TRBV7-9 | TRBD2
CASSLRGPVDEQFF | TGTGCCAGCAGCTTAAGGGGGCCGGTCGATGAGCAGTTCTTC | NA | TRBJ2-1 | TRBV7-3 | NA
CASSKQGSNEKLFF | TGTGCCAGCAGCAAACAGGGCTCTAATGAAAAACTGTTTTTT | NA | TRBJ1-4 | TRBV5-5 | NA
CAISEPYTGFGYTF | TGTGCCATCAGTGAGCCTTATACAGGTTTTGGCTACACCTTC | NA | TRBJ1-2 | TRBV10-3 | NA
CASSLVSGYEQYF | TGTGCCAGCAGCTTAGTCTCGGGGTACGAGCAGTACTTC | NA | TRBJ2-7 | TRBV7-2 | NA
CASSLGTFVYNEQFF | TGTGCCAGCAGCCTAGGCACGTTCGTCTACAATGAGCAGTTCTTC | NA | TRBJ2-1 | TRBV28 | NA
CASSGGLPIYEKLFF | TGTGCCAGCAGCGGGGGCCTTCCCATCTATGAAAAACTGTTTTTT | NA | TRBJ1-4 | TRBV5-8 | NA
CASSGDLGTEAFF | TGCGCCAGCAGCGGGGACTTGGGCACTGAAGCTTTCTTT | NA | TRBJ1-1 | TRBV5-1 | NA
CASRQRVPDEQYF | TGTGCCAGCAGGCAGCGGGTCCCGGACGAGCAGTACTTC | NA | TRBJ2-7 | TRBV28 | NA
CASSFLGARSYEQYF | TGTGCCAGCAGTTTTCTCGGTGCCCGCTCCTACGAGCAGTACTTC | NA | TRBJ2-7 | TRBV27 | NA
CASSLSRGPPGNTIYF | TGTGCCAGCAGCCTAAGCAGGGGGCCACCTGGAAACACCATATATTTT | few | TRBJ1-3 | TRBV27 | TRBD1
CAWSRQGGYYGYTF | TGTGCCTGGAGTCGGCAGGGGGGCTACTATGGCTACACCTTC | NA | TRBJ1-2 | TRBV30 | TRBD1
CASSTGTRYGYTF | TGTGCCAGCAGCACAGGGACACGCTATGGCTACACCTTC | NA | TRBJ1-2 | TRBV28 | NA
CAWSGPGQGRYGYTF | TGTGCCTGGAGTGGGCCCGGACAGGGACGATATGGCTACACCTTC | NA | TRBJ1-2 | TRBV30 | TRBD1
CASRNRVTLEQFF | TGTGCCAGCAGGAATCGGGTAACCCTGGAGCAGTTCTTC | NA | TRBJ2-1 | TRBV28 | NA
CASKSPRGRYEQYF | TGTGCCAGCAAATCCCCCCGGGGGAGATACGAGCAGTACTTC | NA | TRBJ2-7 | TRBV27 | NA
CASSIVFGTGAEQYF | TGTGCCAGTAGTATAGTGTTCGGGACAGGGGCCGAGCAGTACTTC | NA | TRBJ2-7 | TRBV19 | TRBD1
CASSLYGKTSGEQETQYF | TGTGCCAGCAGTTTATATGGGAAGACTAGCGGGGAACAAGAGACCCAGTACTTC | NA | TRBJ2-5 | TRBV28 | TRBD2
CASLRTGGRDEQFF | TGTGCCAGCTTACGGACAGGGGGACGCGATGAGCAGTTCTTC | few | TRBJ2-1 | TRBV6-5 | TRBD1
CASSESWAGADNEQFF | TGCGCCAGCAGTGAGTCTTGGGCGGGGGCGGACAATGAGCAGTTCTTC | NA | TRBJ2-1 | TRBV10-1 | NA
CASSLGGRGYTF | TGTGCCAGCAGTTTGGGGGGACGTGGCTACACCTTC | NA | TRBJ1-2 | TRBV28 | NA
CASSAGLAGGFTSTDTQYF | TGTGCCAGCAGCGCAGGACTAGCGGGAGGATTCACTAGCACAGATACGCAGTATTTT | NA | TRBJ2-3 | TRBV7-9 | TRBD2
CASSYAGRLATNEKLFF | TGTGCCAGCAGTTACGCCGGTAGACTTGCAACTAATGAAAAACTGTTTTTT | NA | TRBJ1-4 | TRBV6-2/TRBV6-3 | NA
CAWRARDRNYGYTF | TGTGCCTGGAGGGCCCGGGACAGGAACTATGGCTACACCTTC | NA | TRBJ1-2 | TRBV30 | TRBD1
CASSPEVGGPTDTQYF | TGTGCCAGCAGCCCTGAAGTGGGAGGGCCCACAGATACGCAGTATTTT | NA | TRBJ2-3 | TRBV4-2 | TRBD2
CASSQDQRGSHEQFF | TGCGCCAGCAGCCAAGATCAGCGCGGGAGCCATGAGCAGTTCTTC | NA | TRBJ2-1 | TRBV4-1 | TRBD2
CASSYGPSGRGPQYF | TGTGCCAGCAGTTACGGTCCTAGCGGGAGGGGTCCGCAGTATTTT | NA | TRBJ2-3 | TRBV6-5 | TRBD2
CATSSEGVAGGLFF | TGTGCCACCAGTAGTGAGGGGGTGGCCGGCGGGCTGTTTTTT | NA | TRBJ2-2 | TRBV24-1 | NA
CAWSGKGANYGYTF | TGTGCCTGGAGTGGGAAAGGGGCAAACTATGGCTACACCTTC | NA | TRBJ1-2 | TRBV30 | NA
CASSLATSYTPGELFF | TGCGCCAGCAGCTTGGCAACTAGCTACACCCCCGGGGAGCTGTTTTTT | NA | TRBJ2-2 | TRBV5-1 | NA
CASTDGGWLYGYTF | TGTGCCAGCACCGACGGGGGATGGCTCTATGGCTACACCTTC | NA | TRBJ1-2 | TRBV6-5 | NA
CASSPLVQGFGNTIYF | TGTGCCAGCAGCCCACTAGTGCAGGGGTTTGGAAACACCATATATTTT | NA | TRBJ1-3 | TRBV7-9 | NA
CASSLGRNQPQHF | TGTGCCAGCAGCTTAGGCAGGAATCAGCCCCAGCATTTT | NA | TRBJ1-5 | TRBV7-2 | NA
CASSLGLTGGSEAFF | TGTGCCAGCAGCTTGGGACTGACCGGCGGCAGTGAAGCTTTCTTT | few | TRBJ1-1 | TRBV9 | NA
CASSVEGQAGNTIYF | TGTGCCAGCAGCGTAGAGGGACAGGCTGGAAACACCATATATTTT | NA | TRBJ1-3 | TRBV9 | TRBD1